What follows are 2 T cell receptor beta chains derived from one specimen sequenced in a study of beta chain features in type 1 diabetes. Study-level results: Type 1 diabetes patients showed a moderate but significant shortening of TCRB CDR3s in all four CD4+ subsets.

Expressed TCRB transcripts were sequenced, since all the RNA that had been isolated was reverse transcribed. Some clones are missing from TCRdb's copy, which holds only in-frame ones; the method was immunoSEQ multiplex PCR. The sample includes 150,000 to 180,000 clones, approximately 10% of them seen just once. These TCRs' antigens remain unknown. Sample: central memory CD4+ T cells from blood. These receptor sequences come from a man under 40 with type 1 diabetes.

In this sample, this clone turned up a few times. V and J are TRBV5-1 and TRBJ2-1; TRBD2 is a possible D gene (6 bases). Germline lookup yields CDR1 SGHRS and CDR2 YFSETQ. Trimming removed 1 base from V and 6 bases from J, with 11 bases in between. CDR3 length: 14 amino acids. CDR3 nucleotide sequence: TGCGCCAGCAGCTTGCAAACGACTAGCAATGAGCAGTTCTTC. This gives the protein CASSLQTTSNEQFF.

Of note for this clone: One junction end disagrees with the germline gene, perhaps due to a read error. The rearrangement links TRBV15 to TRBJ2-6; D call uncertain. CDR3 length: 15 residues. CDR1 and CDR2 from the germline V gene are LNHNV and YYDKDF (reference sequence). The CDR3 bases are TGTGCCACCAGGAGAGCGAGCTCTGGGGCCAACGTCCTGACTTTC. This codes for CATRRASSGANVLTF.